This T cell receptor (beta chain) came from a study of T cell repertoires in cytomegalovirus infection. About the study: CMV infection together with matching HLA type was indicated by public TCR beta signatures.

This CDR3 is 13 amino acids long. Trimming shortened V by 6 bases and J by 4 bases, and 10 bases separated the two germline ends. The germline gives CDR1 SGHTA, CDR2 FQGNSA. TCRdb independently ran MiXCR on the reads; one entry per CDR3 protein. The profile shows approximately 270,000 distinct CDR3 sequences, roughly a fifth of them singletons. This clonotype has at least ten counts. Its cognate antigen is unknown. V usage is TRBV7-2 and J usage is TRBJ2-1; possibly TRBD2 for D (5 bases). The clonotype was recovered from a human donor in good health (CMV status not recorded). Some clones in this sample may be carry-over from other donors' samples. The input for sequencing was cultured PBMCs, taken from culture after CMV antigen stimulation. CDR3 sequence (DNA): TGTGCCAGCAGAAGGACTGGTTACAATGAGCAGTTCTTC. It is translated as CASRRTGYNEQFF.